One sample yielded the 4 T cell receptor beta chains listed below, sequenced in a study of T cells in Graves' hyperthyroidism and ophthalmopathy (dated by TCRdb to the late 2010s). Library creation used multiplex PCR. Data came from an Illumina HiSeq 2000. TCR beta CDR3 regions were amplified from RNA transcripts. The first round of RT-PCR for the TCR CDR3 was performed with the HTBI primer set and the Qiagen OneStep RT-PCR kit. Clones were called with MiXCR by TCRdb after fastp trimmed the public reads at Q25, and only in-frame beta chains were retained. Rows with a matching CDR3 protein are joined into one entry that keeps the most common DNA and genes. The sample has 300,000 to 500,000 distinct CDR3 sequences on record, about 14% of them singletons. Of the sample, 25% to 30% is held by the ten largest clones. The sample taken for sequencing was blood. The receptor source for this set is a man between 45 and 60 years old with Graves' ophthalmopathy.

Turning to this clonotype: Mismatch with germline at one junction end may stem from a read error. The V and J genes are TRBV5-1 and TRBJ2-3, with D possibly matching TRBD2 (5 bases). The CDR3 spans 14 residues. Germline loops: CDR1 SGHRS, CDR2 YFSETQ. CDR3 sequence: CARSLDSPPDTQYF. The CDR3 nucleotides read TGCGCCAGAAGCTTGGACTCGCCGCCAGATACGCAGTATTTT.

This clonotype appeared a few times. The rearrangement links TRBV6-5 to TRBJ2-7, with TRBD1 matching over 7 bases. J lost 0 bases, V lost 3 bases, and 8 bases had no gene match. CDR1 is MNHEY, CDR2 SVGAGI, per germline. This CDR3 contains 16 residues. CDR3 amino acids: CASSYSPGQHSYEQYF. As DNA, the CDR3 is TGTGCCAGCAGTTATTCCCCGGGACAGCACTCCTACGAGCAGTACTTC.

This clonotype was recorded a few times. The rearrangement uses TRBV9 and TRBJ2-2, with D perhaps TRBD2 (6 bases). The CDR3 extends over 15 amino acids. Germline lookup yields CDR1 SGDLS and CDR2 YYNGEE. V lost 2 bases and J 4 bases, leaving 12 bases between the germline ends. The chain's CDR3 is CASSVGTPVTGELFF. The CDR3 DNA is TGTGCCAGCAGCGTCGGGACTCCGGTCACCGGGGAGCTGTTTTTT.

This clonotype was counted many times. The rearrangement joins TRBV11-1 to TRBJ2-1, with D possibly TRBD1 on 6 matching bases. Germline V gene lookup returns CDR1 SGHAT and CDR2 FQDESV (reference sequence). V gave up 5 bases and J gave up 3 bases, with 14 bases separating them. The CDR3 covers 15 residues. As DNA, the CDR3 is TGTGCCAGCAGCCAGGACCAGGGGCTCTACAATGAGCAGTTCTTC. As protein: CASSQDQGLYNEQFF.